Following are 2 T cell receptor beta chains from one sample sequenced in a study of blood T cell repertoires in COVID-19. Sequencing was performed with immunoSEQ multiplex PCR; in TCRdb, only in-frame clones are kept and a portion is missing. The sample lists around 30,000 clones, roughly 90% occurring once. Specimen: peripheral blood. The receptors originated from a man in his 70s with active or convalescent COVID-19.

The rearrangement uses TRBV2 and TRBJ2-2; no definite D call. In germline, CDR1 is SNHLY, CDR2 FYNNEI. There are 14 residues in the CDR3. Trimming pared 5 bases from V and 2 bases from J, leaving 9 bases between. Here the CDR3 reads CASSTLGNTGELFF. The CDR3 DNA sequence: TGTGCCAGCAGTACCCTCGGTAACACCGGGGAGCTGTTTTTT.

J is TRBJ2-2 and V is TRBV19; 8 bases agree with TRBD1. The germline gives CDR1 LNHDA, CDR2 SQIVND (reference sequence). The V and J ends lost 3 bases and 2 bases, in that order; junction bases with no gene match: 8. This CDR3 contains 17 residues. The CDR3 DNA is TGTGCCAGTAGTATCAGGGGGCTGCTTCATAACACCGGGGAGCTGTTTTTT. Translated: CASSIRGLLHNTGELFF.